These 15 T cell receptor beta chains were all obtained from the same sample, sequenced in a study of control samples from healthy donors and cancer patients. Data came from immunoSEQ multiplex PCR; TCRdb stores just in-frame clones and leaves some out. The sample contains 150,000 or so clones, over 85% of which appear only once. Sequenced sample: blood. Receptors were obtained from a man aged 18 to 29 in good health.

The chain uses TRBV29-1 and TRBJ1-1; D might be TRBD1 (6 bases). The CDR3 covers 12 residues. Germline CDR1 and CDR2: SQVTM and ANQGSEA. Trimming took 7 bases from V and 6 from J, leaving 15 bases between them. CDR3: CSADSPGAEAFF. CDR3 coding DNA: TGCAGCGCGGACAGCCCCGGCGCTGAAGCTTTCTTT.

This clone was observed a single time. The J gene is TRBJ2-2, the V gene TRBV7-9; D is uncertain. The germline V gene encodes CDR1 SEHNR and CDR2 FQNEAQ (reference sequence). The CDR3 contains 13 residues. V was clipped by 5 bases and J by 5 bases, with 9 bases between them. In DNA form, the CDR3 reads TGTGCCAGCAGCCTCGACCGGACCGGGGAGCTGTTTTTT. It yields the protein CASSLDRTGELFF. The full variable domain, its missing parts supplied by reference TRBV7-9 and TRBJ2-2, is DTGVSQNPRHKITKRGQNVTFRCDPISEHNRLYWYRQTLGQGPEFLTYFQNEAQLEKSRLLSDRFSAERPKGSFSTLEIQRTEQGDSAMYLCASSLDRTGELFFGEGSRLTVL.

The J gene is TRBJ1-5, the V gene TRBV2; possibly TRBD1 for D (5 bases). The CDR3 has 16 amino acids. Germline V lookup: CDR1 SNHLY, CDR2 FYNNEI. V dropped 0 bases and J dropped 1 base, with 10 bases sitting between them. CDR3 region: CASSEAWGTSNQPQHF. In nucleotides, the CDR3 is TGTGCCAGCAGTGAAGCGTGGGGGACCAGCAATCAGCCCCAGCATTTT.

This chain joins TRBV12-2 and TRBJ1-2. TRBV12-2 is given as a pseudogene. The CDR3 is 15 amino acids. CDR3 residues: CASRLGSGIGYGYTF. The CDR3 DNA reads as TGTGCAAGTCGCTTAGGTTCTGGAATAGGCTATGGCTACACCTTC.

The CDR3, as DNA: TGTGCCAGCAGCGTAGAGGTAGCGGGGCCTGGCAATGAGCAGTTCTTC. Amino acids: CASSVEVAGPGNEQFF. The chain carries TRBV9 and TRBJ2-1, with TRBD2 matching over 8 bases. Trimming at V came to 0 bases and at J to 6 bases, leaving 8 bases not matched to a gene. CDR3 length: 16 amino acids. Germline CDR1 SGDLS, CDR2 YYNGEE.

The chain joins TRBV5-1 to TRBJ2-2, with D unclear. From germline, CDR1 is SGHRS and CDR2 YFSETQ. Trimming removed 6 bases from V and 6 bases from J, with 18 bases in between. The CDR3 is 15 amino acids. In DNA form, the CDR3 reads TGCGCCAGCAACTTTGGGGAAATGGTCTCCGGGGAGCTGTTTTTT. It yields the protein CASNFGEMVSGELFF.

This clone has only one observation. The chain is built from TRBV28 and TRBJ1-5, with TRBD1 as a possible D gene (5 bases). CDR3 length equals 11 residues. V was shortened by 8 bases and J by 5 bases, with 7 bases between the two germline ends. CDR1 is MDHEN, CDR2 SYDVKM, per germline. CDR3: CASQGYQPQHF. The CDR3 DNA reads as TGTGCCAGCCAGGGTTATCAGCCCCAGCATTTT.

In its sample, this clone was seen once. V gene TRBV4-2 combines with J gene TRBJ2-3, with D hard to call. Germline CDR1 reads LGHNA; CDR2 reads YNFKEQ. V shed 1 base and J shed 3 bases, with 2 bases lying between them. The CDR3 is 12 residues long. CDR3 amino acids: CASSQVTDTQYF. The CDR3 nucleotides are TGTGCCAGCAGCCAAGTTACAGATACGCAGTATTTT.

This clone has just a few counts. The chain uses TRBV6-6 and TRBJ2-3; 8 nucleotides agree with TRBD2. Germline assignment: CDR1 MNHNY and CDR2 SVGAGI (reference sequence). The CDR3 is 15 amino acids. Germline trimming cut 5 bases from V and 5 bases from J; bases unmatched to any gene: 9. The CDR3 reads CASSNRAGVGDTQYF. The CDR3 nucleotides are TGTGCCAGCAGTAACCGAGCGGGAGTAGGAGATACGCAGTATTTT.

The chain links TRBV18 to TRBJ1-4; possibly TRBD1 for D (6 bases). This CDR3 contains 15 residues. The V end lost 4 bases, the J end lost 3 bases, and 12 bases lay between the germline ends. Germline V gene lookup returns CDR1 KGHSH and CDR2 LQKENI. CDR3 DNA: TGTGCCAGCTCACTCAACAGGGAGTCTAATGAAAAACTGTTTTTT. It codes for CASSLNRESNEKLFF.

A single count supports this clone. This chain links TRBV28 with TRBJ2-7; D possibly corresponds to TRBD1 (6 bases). The germline V and J ends were trimmed by 6 bases and 4 bases, with 10 bases remaining between them. This CDR3 contains 12 residues. CDR1 is MDHEN, CDR2 SYDVKM, per germline. The CDR3 nucleotides are TGTGCCAGCAGACATACAGGGTACGAGCAGTACTTC. It specifies CASRHTGYEQYF.

The V and J genes are TRBV10-3 and TRBJ1-5, with D maybe TRBD1 (6 bases). Trimming took 6 bases from V and 3 from J, leaving 9 bases between them. CDR1 is ENHRY, CDR2 SYGVKD, per germline. The CDR3 loop spans 13 amino acids. CDR3 amino acids: CAIRGGHNQPQHF. DNA for the CDR3: TGTGCCATCAGGGGGGGGCACAATCAGCCCCAGCATTTT.

The chain is built from TRBV5-5 and TRBJ1-5, with D perhaps matching TRBD1 (6 bases). Trimming pared 4 bases from V and 3 bases from J, leaving 11 bases between. The CDR3 consists of 14 residues. Per germline, CDR1 SGHKS and CDR2 YYEKEE (reference sequence). The CDR3 DNA reads as TGTGCCAGCAGCGCAAGACAGGTCAATCAGCCCCAGCATTTT. As protein: CASSARQVNQPQHF. The full variable domain, rest sourced from reference TRBV5-5 and TRBJ1-5, is DAGVTQSPTHLIKTRGQQVTLRCSPISGHKSVSWYQQVLGQGPQFIFQYYEKEERGRGNFPDRFSARQFPNYSSELNVNALLLGDSALYLCASSARQVNQPQHFGDGTRLSIL.

This clone was detected once. V gene TRBV11-2 combines with J gene TRBJ1-5; maybe TRBD1 (6 bases). Germline V gives CDR1 SGHAT, CDR2 FQNNGV. The CDR3 loop spans 16 amino acids. The V end was cut by 1 base, the J end by 4 bases, with 14 bases between. CDR3 DNA: TGTGCCAGCAGCTTAGGTGACAGGTTCTTAAATCAGCCCCAGCATTTT. It codes for CASSLGDRFLNQPQHF.

This chain links TRBV4-3 with TRBJ1-1; 7 bases map to TRBD1. V shed 1 base, J shed 2 bases, and the junction held 10 bases outside the gene matches. The CDR3 is made up of 17 amino acids. Germline V gene lookup returns CDR1 LGHNA and CDR2 YSLEER. This CDR3 is CASSQGQGVRANTEAFF. CDR3 bases: TGCGCCAGCAGCCAAGGGCAGGGGGTCCGGGCTAACACTGAAGCTTTCTTT.